This record covers a single T cell receptor beta chain. These data come from a study of blood T cell repertoires in COVID-19. Turning to the study itself: COVID-19 samples from acute and convalescent phases originated in the United States, Italy and Spain.

Per the study methods: Quantification of nucleated cells was approximated via reference gene primer amplification. Sequencing used immunoSEQ multiplex PCR; TCRdb keeps in-frame clones, though not all of them. V, J and clone size are taken as reported in that table, and D and trimming were inferred from the DNA itself. This table holds approximately 190,000 clones, approximately 90% found once. The V gene lost 6 bases and the J gene lost 1 base, with 9 bases spanning the gap. Per the germline V gene, CDR1 is MNHEY and CDR2 is SMNVEV (reference sequence). This CDR3 is built from 13 residues. Assignment of participants to cohorts was predicated upon participant-reported clinical history.

Sequenced sample: PBMCs or T cells enriched from blood (not recorded which). The chain has TRBV27 and TRBJ1-1; no firm D call. The sequence was collected from a woman between 40 and 55 years old in a cohort exposed to, infected with or recovered from COVID-19 (not recorded which). This chain's CDR3 is CASRPGRNTEAFF. CDR3 DNA: TGTGCCAGCAGGCCTGGCCGGAACACTGAAGCTTTCTTT.